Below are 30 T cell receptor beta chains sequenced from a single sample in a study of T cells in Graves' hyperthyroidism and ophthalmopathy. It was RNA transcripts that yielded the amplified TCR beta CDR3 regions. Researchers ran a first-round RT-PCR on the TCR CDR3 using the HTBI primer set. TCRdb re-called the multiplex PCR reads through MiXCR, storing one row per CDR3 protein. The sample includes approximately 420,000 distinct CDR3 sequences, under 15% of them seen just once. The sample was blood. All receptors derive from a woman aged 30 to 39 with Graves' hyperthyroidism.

The CDR3 region is CASSRQGLGANVLTF. The CDR3 DNA sequence: TGTGCCAGCAGTCGACAGGGCCTCGGGGCCAACGTCCTGACTTTC. The V call is TRBV6-1, the J call TRBJ2-6; 7 bases line up with TRBD1. Losses at the gene ends were 5 bases for V and 4 bases for J; bases not matched to a gene: 5. Germline CDR1 and CDR2: MNHNS and SASEGT. CDR3 length equals 15 residues.

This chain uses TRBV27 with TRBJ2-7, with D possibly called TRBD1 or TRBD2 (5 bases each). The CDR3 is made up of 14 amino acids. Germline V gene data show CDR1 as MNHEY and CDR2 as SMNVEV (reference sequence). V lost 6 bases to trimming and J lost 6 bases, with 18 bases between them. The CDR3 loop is CASSLGTLGGEQYF. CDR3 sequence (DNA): TGTGCCAGCAGCCTTGGGACCCTTGGTGGCGAGCAGTACTTC.

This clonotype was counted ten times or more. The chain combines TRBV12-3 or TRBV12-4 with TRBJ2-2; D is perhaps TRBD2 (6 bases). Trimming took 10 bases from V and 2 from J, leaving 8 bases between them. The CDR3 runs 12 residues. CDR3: CATGGNTGELFF. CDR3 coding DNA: TGTGCCACCGGGGGAAACACCGGGGAGCTGTTTTTT.

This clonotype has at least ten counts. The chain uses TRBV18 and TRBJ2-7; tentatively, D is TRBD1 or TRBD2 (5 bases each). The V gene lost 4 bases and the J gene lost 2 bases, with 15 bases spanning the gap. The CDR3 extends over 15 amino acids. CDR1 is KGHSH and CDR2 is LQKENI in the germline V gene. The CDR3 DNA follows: TGTGCCAGCTCACGGGGGAAGACAGCAGCCTACGAGCAGTACTTC. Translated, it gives CASSRGKTAAYEQYF.

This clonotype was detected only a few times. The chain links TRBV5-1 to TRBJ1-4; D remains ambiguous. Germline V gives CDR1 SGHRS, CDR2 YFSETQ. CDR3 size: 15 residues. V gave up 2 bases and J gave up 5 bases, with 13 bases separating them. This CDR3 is CASSFQGGINEKLFF. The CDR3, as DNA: TGCGCCAGCAGCTTTCAAGGTGGGATCAATGAAAAACTGTTTTTT.

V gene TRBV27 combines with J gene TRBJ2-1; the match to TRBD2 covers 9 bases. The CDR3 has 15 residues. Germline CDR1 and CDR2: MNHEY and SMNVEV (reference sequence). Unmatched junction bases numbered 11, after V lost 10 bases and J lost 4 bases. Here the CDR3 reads CAIKGGRGPYNEQFF. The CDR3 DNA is TGTGCCATAAAAGGCGGGAGGGGTCCTTACAATGAGCAGTTCTTC.

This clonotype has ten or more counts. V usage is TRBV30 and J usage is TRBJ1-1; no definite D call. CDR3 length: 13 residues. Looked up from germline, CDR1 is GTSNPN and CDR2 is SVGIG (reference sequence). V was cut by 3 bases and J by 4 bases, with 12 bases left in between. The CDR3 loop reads CAWRPPPVTEAFF. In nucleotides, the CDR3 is TGTGCCTGGAGGCCCCCCCCGGTCACTGAAGCTTTCTTT.

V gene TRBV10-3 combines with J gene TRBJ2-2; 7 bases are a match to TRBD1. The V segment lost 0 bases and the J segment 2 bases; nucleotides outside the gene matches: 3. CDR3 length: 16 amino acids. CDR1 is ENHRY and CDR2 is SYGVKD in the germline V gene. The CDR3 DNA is TGTGCCATCAGTGAGTCGAGACAGGGAAACACCGGGGAGCTGTTTTTT. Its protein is CAISESRQGNTGELFF.

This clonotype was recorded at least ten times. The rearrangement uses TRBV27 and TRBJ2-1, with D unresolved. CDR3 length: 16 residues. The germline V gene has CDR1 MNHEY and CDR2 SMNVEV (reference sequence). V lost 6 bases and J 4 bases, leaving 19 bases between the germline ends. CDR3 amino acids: CASSLLGGIIYNEQFF. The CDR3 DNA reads TGTGCCAGCAGCCTGCTGGGCGGTATAATTTACAATGAGCAGTTCTTC.

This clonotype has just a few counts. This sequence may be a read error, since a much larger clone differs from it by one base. CDR3 loop: CASSQGQRNSPLHF. Here the CDR3 DNA reads TGTGCCAGCAGCCAGGGACAGAGGAATTCACCCCTCCACTTT. V is TRBV14 and J is TRBJ1-6, with 7 bases aligning to TRBD1. CDR3 size: 14 residues. Germline V gene sequence: CDR1 SGHDN, CDR2 FVKESK. Trimming took 3 bases from V and 7 from J; bases not matched to a gene: 3.

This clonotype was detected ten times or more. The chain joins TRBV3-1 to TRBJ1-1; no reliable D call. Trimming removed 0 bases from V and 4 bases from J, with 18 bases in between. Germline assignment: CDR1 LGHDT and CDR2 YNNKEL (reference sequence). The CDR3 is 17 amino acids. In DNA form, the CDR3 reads TGTGCCAGCAGCCAAGACACGGGGAGGGCTTTGAGCACTGAAGCTTTCTTT. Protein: CASSQDTGRALSTEAFF.

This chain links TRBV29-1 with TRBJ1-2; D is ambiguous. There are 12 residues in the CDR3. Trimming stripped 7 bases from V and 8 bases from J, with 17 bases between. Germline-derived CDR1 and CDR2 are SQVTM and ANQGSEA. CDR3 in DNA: TGCAGCGATCTGACGGGATTTGGGGGCTACACCTTC. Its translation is CSDLTGFGGYTF.

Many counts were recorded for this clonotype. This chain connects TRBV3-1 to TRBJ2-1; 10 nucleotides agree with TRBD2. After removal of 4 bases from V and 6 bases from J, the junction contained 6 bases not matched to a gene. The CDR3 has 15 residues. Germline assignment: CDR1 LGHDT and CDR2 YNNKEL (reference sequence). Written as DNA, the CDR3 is TGTGCCAGCAGCCCCCAGGGACTAGCGAGCAATGAGCAGTTCTTC. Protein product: CASSPQGLASNEQFF.

CDR3 nucleotides: TGTGCCAGCAGCCCCAAACCCTGGGGGTGGAACACTGAAGCTTTCTTT. This encodes CASSPKPWGWNTEAFF. The chain links TRBV7-9 to TRBJ1-1; D perhaps matches TRBD1 (5 bases). CDR3 size: 16 residues. V lost 5 bases and J lost 1, with 17 bases in between. Germline assignment: CDR1 SEHNR and CDR2 FQNEAQ (reference sequence). Full variable domain (rest looked up from reference TRBV7-9 and TRBJ1-1): DTGVSQNPRHKITKRGQNVTFRCDPISEHNRLYWYRQTLGQGPEFLTYFQNEAQLEKSRLLSDRFSAERPKGSFSTLEIQRTEQGDSAMYLCASSPKPWGWNTEAFFGQGTRLTVV.

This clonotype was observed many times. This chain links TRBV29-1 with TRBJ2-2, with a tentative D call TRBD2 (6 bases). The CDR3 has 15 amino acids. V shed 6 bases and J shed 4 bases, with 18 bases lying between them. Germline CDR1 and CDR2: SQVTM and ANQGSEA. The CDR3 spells CSVSITSPSTGELFF. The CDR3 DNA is TGCAGCGTGTCTATAACTAGCCCGAGCACCGGGGAGCTGTTTTTT.

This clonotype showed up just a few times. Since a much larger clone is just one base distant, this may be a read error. CDR3 amino acids: CASSFEETQYF. The CDR3 DNA reads as TGTGCCAGCAGCTTCGAAGAGACCCAGTACTTC. The V call is TRBV5-6, the J call TRBJ2-5; D unclear. The CDR3 length is 11 residues. Between the trimmed V and J ends, which lost 2 bases and 3 bases, there was a span of 2 bases. Germline V gene sequence: CDR1 SGHDT, CDR2 YYEEEE.

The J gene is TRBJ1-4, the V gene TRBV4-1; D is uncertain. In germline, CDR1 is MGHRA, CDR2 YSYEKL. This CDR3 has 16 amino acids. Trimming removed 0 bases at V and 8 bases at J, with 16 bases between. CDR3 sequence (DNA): TGCGCCAGCAGCCAAGAGTATACAAAAGGAGGCGAAAAACTGTTTTTT. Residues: CASSQEYTKGGEKLFF.

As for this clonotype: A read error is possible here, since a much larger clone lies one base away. The CDR3 DNA sequence: TGTGCCAGCAGCCAAGCGGGCACCGGGGAGCTGTTTTTT. Protein product: CASSQAGTGELFF. The gene calls are TRBV14 and TRBJ2-2; D uncertain. Between the trimmed V and J ends, which lost 1 base and 4 bases, there was a span of 4 bases. Germline values: CDR1 SGHDN, CDR2 FVKESK. This CDR3 contains 13 residues.

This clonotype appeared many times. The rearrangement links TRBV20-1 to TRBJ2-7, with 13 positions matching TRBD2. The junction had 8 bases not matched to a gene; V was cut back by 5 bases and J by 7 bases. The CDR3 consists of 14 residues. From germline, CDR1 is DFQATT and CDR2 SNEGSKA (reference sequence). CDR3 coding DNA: TGCAGTGCTGTCACTAGCGGGAGGGTCTGGGAGCAGTACTTC. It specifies CSAVTSGRVWEQYF.

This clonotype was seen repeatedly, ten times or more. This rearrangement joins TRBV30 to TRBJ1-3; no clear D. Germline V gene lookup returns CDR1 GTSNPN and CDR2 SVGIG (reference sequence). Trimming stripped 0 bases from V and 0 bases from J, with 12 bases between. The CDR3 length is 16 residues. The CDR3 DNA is TGTGCCTGGAGTGTAGGCTGGGCATCCTCTGGAAACACCATATATTTT. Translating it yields CAWSVGWASSGNTIYF.

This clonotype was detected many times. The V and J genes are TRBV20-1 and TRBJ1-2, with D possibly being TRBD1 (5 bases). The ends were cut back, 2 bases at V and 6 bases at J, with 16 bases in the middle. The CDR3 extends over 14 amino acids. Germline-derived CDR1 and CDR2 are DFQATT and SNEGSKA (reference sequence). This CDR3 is CSARRQTEFNGYTF. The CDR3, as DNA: TGCAGTGCTAGAAGACAGACCGAATTCAATGGCTACACCTTC.

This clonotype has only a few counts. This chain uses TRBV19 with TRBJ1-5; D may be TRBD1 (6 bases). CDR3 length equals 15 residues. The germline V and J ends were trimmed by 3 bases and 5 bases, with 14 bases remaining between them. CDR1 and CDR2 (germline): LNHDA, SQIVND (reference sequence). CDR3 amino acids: CASSISQGLHQPQHF. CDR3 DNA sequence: TGTGCCAGTAGTATCTCACAGGGCTTGCATCAGCCCCAGCATTTT.

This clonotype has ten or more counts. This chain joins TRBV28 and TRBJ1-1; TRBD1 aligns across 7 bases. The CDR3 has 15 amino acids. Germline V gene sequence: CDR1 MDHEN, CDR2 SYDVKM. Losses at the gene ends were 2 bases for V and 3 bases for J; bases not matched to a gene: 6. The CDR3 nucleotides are TGTGCCAGCAGTTTAGATAACAGGGGCTACACTGAAGCTTTCTTT. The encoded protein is CASSLDNRGYTEAFF.

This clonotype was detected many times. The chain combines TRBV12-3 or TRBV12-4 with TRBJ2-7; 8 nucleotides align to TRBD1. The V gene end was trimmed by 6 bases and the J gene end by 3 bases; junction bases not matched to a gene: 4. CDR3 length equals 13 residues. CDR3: CASSVTGVYEQYF. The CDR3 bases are TGTGCCAGCAGCGTGACAGGGGTCTACGAGCAGTACTTC.

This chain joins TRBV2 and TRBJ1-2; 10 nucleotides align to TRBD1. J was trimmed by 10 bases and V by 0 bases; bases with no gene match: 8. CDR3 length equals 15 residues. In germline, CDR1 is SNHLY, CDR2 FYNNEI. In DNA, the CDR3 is TGTGCCAGCAGTGAAGCAACCGGGACAGGGGTTCTCTACACCTTC. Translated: CASSEATGTGVLYTF.

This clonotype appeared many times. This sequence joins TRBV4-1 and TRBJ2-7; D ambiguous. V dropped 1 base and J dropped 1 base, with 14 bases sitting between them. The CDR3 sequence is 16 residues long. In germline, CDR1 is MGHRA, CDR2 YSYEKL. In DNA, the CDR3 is TGCGCCAGCAGCCAAGGATATCGAACGTCGTCCTACGAGCAGTACTTC. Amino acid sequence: CASSQGYRTSSYEQYF.

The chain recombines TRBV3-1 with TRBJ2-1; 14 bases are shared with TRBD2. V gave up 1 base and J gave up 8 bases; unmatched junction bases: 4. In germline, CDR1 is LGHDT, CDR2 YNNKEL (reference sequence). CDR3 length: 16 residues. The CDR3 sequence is CASSQGGLAGVDEQFF. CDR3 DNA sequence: TGTGCCAGCAGCCAAGGGGGACTAGCGGGAGTGGATGAGCAGTTCTTC.

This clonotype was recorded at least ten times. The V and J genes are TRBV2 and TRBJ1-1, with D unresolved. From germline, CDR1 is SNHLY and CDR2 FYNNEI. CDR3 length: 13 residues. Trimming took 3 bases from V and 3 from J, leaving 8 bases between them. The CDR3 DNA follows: TGTGCCAGCAGTGAGAATAGGGACACTGAAGCTTTCTTT. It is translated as CASSENRDTEAFF.

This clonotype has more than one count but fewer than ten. CDR3 in DNA: TGCAGTGCTAGAGGGAGACAGGGGGAGGTCTACTCCTACGAGCAGTACTTC. Its protein is CSARGRQGEVYSYEQYF. This chain links TRBV20-1 with TRBJ2-7; TRBD1 matches 9 bases. Germline-derived CDR1 and CDR2 are DFQATT and SNEGSKA (reference sequence). This CDR3 is built from 17 residues. V trimming: 1 base; J trimming: 0 bases; junction bases outside the gene matches: 10.

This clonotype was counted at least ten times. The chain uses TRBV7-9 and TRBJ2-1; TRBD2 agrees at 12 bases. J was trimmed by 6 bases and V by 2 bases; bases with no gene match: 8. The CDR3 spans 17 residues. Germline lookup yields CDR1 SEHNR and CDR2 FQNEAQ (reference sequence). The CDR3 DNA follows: TGTGCCAGCAGCTTATCCCTAGCGGGAGGGCCCAGCAATGAGCAGTTCTTC. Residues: CASSLSLAGGPSNEQFF.